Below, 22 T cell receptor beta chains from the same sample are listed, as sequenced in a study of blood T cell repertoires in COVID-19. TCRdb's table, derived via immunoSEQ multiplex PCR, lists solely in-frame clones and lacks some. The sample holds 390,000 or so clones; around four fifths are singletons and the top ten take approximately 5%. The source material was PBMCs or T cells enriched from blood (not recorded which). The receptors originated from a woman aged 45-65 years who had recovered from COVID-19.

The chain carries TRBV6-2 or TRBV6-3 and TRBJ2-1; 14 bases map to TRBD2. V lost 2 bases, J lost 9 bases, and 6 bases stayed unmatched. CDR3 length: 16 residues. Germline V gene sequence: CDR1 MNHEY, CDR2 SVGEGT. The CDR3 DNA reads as TGTGCCAGCAGTTACGGACTAGCGGGAGGAGTAGGTGAGCAGTTCTTC. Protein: CASSYGLAGGVGEQFF.

The CDR3 is CASSLAPGQVTNYGYTF. DNA of the CDR3: TGTGCCAGCAGCTTGGCTCCGGGACAGGTTACTAACTATGGCTACACCTTC. This chain uses TRBV5-5 with TRBJ1-2, with TRBD1 matching 8 bases. V shed 0 bases and J 0 bases; nucleotides not matched to a gene: 7. The CDR3 length is 17 residues. Germline V gene lookup returns CDR1 SGHKS and CDR2 YYEKEE (reference sequence).

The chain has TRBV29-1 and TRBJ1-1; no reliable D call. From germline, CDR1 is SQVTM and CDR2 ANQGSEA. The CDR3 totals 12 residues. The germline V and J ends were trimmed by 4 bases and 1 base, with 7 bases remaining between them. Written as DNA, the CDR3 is TGCAGCGTTGTAACGAGGAACACTGAAGCTTTCTTT. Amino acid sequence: CSVVTRNTEAFF.

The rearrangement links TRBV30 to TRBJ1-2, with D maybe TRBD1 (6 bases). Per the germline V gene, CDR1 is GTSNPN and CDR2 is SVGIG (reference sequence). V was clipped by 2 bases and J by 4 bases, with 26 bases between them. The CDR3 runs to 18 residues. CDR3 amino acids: CAWSLRGGPAHHFYGYTF. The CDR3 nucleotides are TGTGCCTGGAGTTTACGGGGGGGCCCGGCCCACCATTTCTATGGCTACACCTTC.

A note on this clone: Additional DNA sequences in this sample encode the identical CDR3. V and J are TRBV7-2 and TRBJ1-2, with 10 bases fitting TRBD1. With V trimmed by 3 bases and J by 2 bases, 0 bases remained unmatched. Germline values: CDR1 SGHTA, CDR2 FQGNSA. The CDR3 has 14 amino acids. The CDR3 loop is CASSLGQGNYGYTF. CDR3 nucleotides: TGTGCCAGCAGCTTGGGACAGGGGAACTATGGCTACACCTTC.

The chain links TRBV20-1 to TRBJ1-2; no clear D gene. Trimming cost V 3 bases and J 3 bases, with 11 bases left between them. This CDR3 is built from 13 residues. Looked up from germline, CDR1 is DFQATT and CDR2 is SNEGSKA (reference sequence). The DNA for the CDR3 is TGCAGTGCTAGTTCGGTGTTTCACTATGGCTACACCTTC. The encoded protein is CSASSVFHYGYTF.

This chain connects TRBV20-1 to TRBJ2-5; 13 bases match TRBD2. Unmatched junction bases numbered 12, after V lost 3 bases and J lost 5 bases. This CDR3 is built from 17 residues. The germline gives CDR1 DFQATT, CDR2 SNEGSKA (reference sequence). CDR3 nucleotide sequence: TGCAGTGCTAGTCGCCAACTAGCGGGGGGGCCTGGGGAGACCCAGTACTTC. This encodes CSASRQLAGGPGETQYF.

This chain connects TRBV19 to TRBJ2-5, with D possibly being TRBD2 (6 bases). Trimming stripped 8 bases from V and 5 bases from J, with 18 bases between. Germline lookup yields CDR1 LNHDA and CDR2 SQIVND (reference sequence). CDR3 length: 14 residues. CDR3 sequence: CASRLGGVGETQYF. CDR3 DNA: TGTGCCAGTCGGCTCGGGGGTGTTGGGGAGACCCAGTACTTC.

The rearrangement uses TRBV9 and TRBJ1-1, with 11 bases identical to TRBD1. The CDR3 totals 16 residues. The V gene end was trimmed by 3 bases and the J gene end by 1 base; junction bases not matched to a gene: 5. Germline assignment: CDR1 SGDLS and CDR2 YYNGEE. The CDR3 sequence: CASSAFGQGANTEAFF. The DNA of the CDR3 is TGTGCCAGCAGCGCTTTCGGACAGGGGGCGAACACTGAAGCTTTCTTT.

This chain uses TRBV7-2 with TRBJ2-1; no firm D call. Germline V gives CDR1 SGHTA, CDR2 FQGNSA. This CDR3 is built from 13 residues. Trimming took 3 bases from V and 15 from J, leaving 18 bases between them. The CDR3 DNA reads TGTGCCAGCAGCTTCTCGTCAGAATATCAGTGGTTCTTC. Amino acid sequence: CASSFSSEYQWFF.

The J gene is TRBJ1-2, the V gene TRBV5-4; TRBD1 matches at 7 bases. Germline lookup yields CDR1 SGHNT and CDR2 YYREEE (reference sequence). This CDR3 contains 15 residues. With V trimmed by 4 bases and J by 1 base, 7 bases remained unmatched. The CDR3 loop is CASSRGTEVNYGYTF. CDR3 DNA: TGTGCCAGCAGCCGGGGGACAGAGGTTAACTATGGCTACACCTTC.

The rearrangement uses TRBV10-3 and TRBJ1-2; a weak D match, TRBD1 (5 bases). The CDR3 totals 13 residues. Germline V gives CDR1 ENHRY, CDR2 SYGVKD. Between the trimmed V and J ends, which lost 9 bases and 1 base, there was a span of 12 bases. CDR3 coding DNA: TGTGCCATGGGGTCACAGGATAACTATGGCTACACCTTC. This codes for CAMGSQDNYGYTF.

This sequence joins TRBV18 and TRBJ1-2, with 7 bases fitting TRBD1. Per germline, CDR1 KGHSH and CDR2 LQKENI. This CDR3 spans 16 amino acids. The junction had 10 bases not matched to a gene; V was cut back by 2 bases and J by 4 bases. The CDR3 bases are TGTGCCAGCTCACCAAAGGGGGCGACTTCCAGCTATGGCTACACCTTC. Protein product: CASSPKGATSSYGYTF. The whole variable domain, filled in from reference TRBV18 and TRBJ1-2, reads NAGVMQNPRHLVRRRGQEARLRCSPMKGHSHVYWYRQLPEEGLKFMVYLQKENIIDESGMPKERFSAEFPKEGPSILRIQQVVRGDSAAYFCASSPKGATSSYGYTFGSGTRLTVV.

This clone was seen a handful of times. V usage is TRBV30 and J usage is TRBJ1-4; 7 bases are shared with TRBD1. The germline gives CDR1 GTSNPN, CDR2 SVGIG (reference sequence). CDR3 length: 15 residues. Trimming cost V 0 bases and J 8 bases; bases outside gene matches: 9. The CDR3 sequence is CAWSVQGGAGEKLFF. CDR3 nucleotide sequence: TGTGCCTGGAGTGTACAAGGGGGCGCTGGGGAAAAACTGTTTTTT.

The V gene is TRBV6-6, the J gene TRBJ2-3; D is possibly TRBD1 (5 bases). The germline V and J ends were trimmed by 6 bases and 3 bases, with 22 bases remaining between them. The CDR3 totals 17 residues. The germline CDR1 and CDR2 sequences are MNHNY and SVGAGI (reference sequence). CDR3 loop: CASSRTSSLGQTDTQYF. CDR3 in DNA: TGTGCCAGCAGCCGAACATCCAGCTTGGGGCAGACAGATACGCAGTATTTT.

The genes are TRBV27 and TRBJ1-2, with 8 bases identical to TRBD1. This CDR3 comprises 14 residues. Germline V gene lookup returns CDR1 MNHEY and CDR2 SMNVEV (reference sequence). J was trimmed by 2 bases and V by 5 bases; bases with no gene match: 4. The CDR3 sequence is CASSRTGPNYGYTF. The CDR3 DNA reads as TGTGCCAGCAGTCGGACAGGGCCGAACTATGGCTACACCTTC.

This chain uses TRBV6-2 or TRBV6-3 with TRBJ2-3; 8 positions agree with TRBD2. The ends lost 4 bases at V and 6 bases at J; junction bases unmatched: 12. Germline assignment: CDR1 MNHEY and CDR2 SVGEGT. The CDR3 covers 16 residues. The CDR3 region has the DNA TGTGCCAGCAGTTCCACCAGACTAGCGAACACCGATACGCAGTATTTT. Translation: CASSSTRLANTDTQYF.

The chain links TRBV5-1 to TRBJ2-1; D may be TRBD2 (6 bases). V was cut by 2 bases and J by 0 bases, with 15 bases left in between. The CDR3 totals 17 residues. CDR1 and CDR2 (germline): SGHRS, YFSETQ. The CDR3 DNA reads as TGCGCCAGCAGCTTCGATTTGGCGGGGACCTCCTACAATGAGCAGTTCTTC. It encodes CASSFDLAGTSYNEQFF.

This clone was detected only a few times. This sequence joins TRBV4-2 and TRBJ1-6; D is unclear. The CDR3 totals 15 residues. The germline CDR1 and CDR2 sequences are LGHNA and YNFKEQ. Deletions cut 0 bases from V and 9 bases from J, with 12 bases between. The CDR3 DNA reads TGTGCCAGCAGCCAAGATGGCCCGACTATTTCACCCCTCCACTTT. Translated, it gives CASSQDGPTISPLHF.

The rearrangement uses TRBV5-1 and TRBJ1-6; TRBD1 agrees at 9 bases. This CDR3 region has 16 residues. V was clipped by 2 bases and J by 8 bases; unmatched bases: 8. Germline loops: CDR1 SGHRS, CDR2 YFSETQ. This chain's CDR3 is CASSLEVGQGYSPLHF. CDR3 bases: TGCGCCAGCAGCTTAGAAGTTGGACAGGGGTATTCACCCCTCCACTTT.

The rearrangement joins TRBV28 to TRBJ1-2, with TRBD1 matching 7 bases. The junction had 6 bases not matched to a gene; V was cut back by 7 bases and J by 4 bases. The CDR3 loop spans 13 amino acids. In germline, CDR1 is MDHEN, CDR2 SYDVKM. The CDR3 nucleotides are TGTGCCAGCACCATAGGGACAGCCTATGGCTACACCTTC. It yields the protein CASTIGTAYGYTF.

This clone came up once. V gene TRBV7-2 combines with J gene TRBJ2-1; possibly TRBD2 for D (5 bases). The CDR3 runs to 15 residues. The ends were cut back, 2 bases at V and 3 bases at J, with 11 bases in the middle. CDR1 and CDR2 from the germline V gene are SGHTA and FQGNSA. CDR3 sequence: CASSLQDGLYNEQFF. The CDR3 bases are TGTGCCAGCAGCTTACAAGACGGACTCTACAATGAGCAGTTCTTC.